This TCR beta chain was identified in a study of T cells expressing NK-cell markers. Across the study: Sorted CD3+CD56+NKG2C+, CD3+CD56+NKG2C- and CD3+CD56-NKG2C+ T-cell subsets were beta-chain profiled.

TCRdb reanalyzed the 5' RACE reads, giving one entry per CDR3 protein sequence and no DNA. The data include 500,000 to 700,000 distinct CDR3 sequences; the top ten clones carry approximately 4%. Germline CDR1 reads MNHEY; CDR2 reads SVGEGT. The CDR3 consists of 15 residues. V is TRBV6-2 or TRBV6-3 and J is TRBJ2-2; lacking DNA, the TRBD1 call made by TCRdb goes unchecked. The sample consisted of blood T cells: a sorted CD56 or NKG2C T cell subset, CD4+ or CD8+ T cells, or bulk PBMC T cells (not recorded which). The receptor was isolated from a man younger than 30 in good health. The CDR3: CASTTGALGTGELFF.